This T cell receptor (beta chain) originates from a study of T-cell memory formation after mild COVID-19 (dated by TCRdb to about 2021). A note on the overall study: TCR sequence clusters from the two donors were found to be largely donor specific. Longitudinal TCRalpha and TCRbeta repertoire sequencing tracked T-cell clones expanding and contracting after mild COVID-19 in a couple of donors. Two young, previously healthy adult volunteers, one female and one male, were included in the cohort.

Worth noting for this clonotype: Its antigen remains undetermined. Within one base of it there is no much larger clone, and no base qualities were kept.

CDR1 KGHSH and CDR2 LQKENI are derived from the germline V gene. The CDR3 goes from the cysteine to the phenylalanine over 14 residues. The CDR3 DNA has 42 bases and is translated from base 1. V loses 4 bases of germline sequence and J loses 8 bases, and the interval between the two ends is 15 bases. Here is what the overall study found, with its caveats: SARS-CoV-2 specificity was not confirmed for the second-wave clones peaking on day 37. The study covered only a couple of mild cases, and larger cohorts including severe cases with pre-infection samples were considered necessary. Some responding clones were detected in pre-infection memory, suggesting pre-existing cross-reactive memory T cells joined the SARS-CoV-2 response. Contracting CD4+ clones appeared mostly in the CM and EM memory subsets, whereas CD8+ clones were enriched in EMRA. Balanced CD4/CD8 phenotypes were observed for clones contracting from day 15 to 85, whereas a bias towards CD4+ was observed for a second wave of clones expanding from day 15 to 37.

Ficoll-Paque density gradient centrifugation was the method used to isolate PBMCs. TCRdb records Illumina NovaSeq 6000 as the sequencer. TCRalpha and TCRbeta cDNA libraries were constructed by 5'RACE with constant-segment primers, with sample barcodes and unique molecular identifiers being introduced. Trizol reagent was used to extract RNA from every sample. Library amplification was performed in two PCR steps, and a second sample barcode and Illumina TruSeq adapters were introduced in the second step. Libraries were sequenced on an Illumina NovaSeq with 2 x 150 bp paired-end reads. The original pipeline was this. Demultiplexing of reads and collapsing into UMI-guided consensus sequences were performed with migec v1.2.7. Using mixcr v2.1.11, UMI consensuses were aligned to TRA and TRB V and J templates and then assembled into clonotypes. Expanded or contracted clonotypes were those called significant by both edgeR and NoisET, with noise models trained on biological replicates. edgeR calls used a false discovery rate-adjusted p below 0.01 and a log2 fold-change threshold of 1. As an exploratory analysis of dynamics, max-normalized trajectories of the 1000 most abundant clonotypes were examined by PCA with hierarchical clustering. Each responding clone was given a CD4 or CD8 phenotype based on the CD4+ and CD8+ repertoires, which had been sequenced separately. TCRdb passed the public sequencing reads through fastp at Q25 and MiXCR, retaining productive beta sequences. One record per CDR3 amino acid sequence lists the most common genes and DNA. TCRdb, not the original authors, processed these V and J calls. The sample records hundreds of thousands of distinct CDR3 sequences, around 17% of which are singletons. Approximately 12% of the sample rests with the top ten.

The specimen sequenced was PBMCs or a T cell subset sorted from them (not recorded which). The sequence came from an adult woman who had mild COVID-19 (a few samples of this study predate the infection). The sample titles of this study are shuffled in the database, so cell type and time point are left out; the donor was told from shared clones. This receptor chain uses TRBV18 and TRBJ2-1; the D gene is perhaps TRBD1 or TRBD2, as each covers 5 bases. Here is the DNA: TGTGCCAGCTCACAACGGGACCAGATGGATGAGCAGTTCTTC. It translates to CASSQRDQMDEQFF.